The 31 T cell receptor beta chains below were found in one sample sequenced in a study of shared clonotypes between healthy human individuals. Sequenced by immunoSEQ multiplex PCR; TCRdb stores in-frame clones only, minus some. Of approximately 1,000,000 clones detected, roughly 80% appear once; the ten largest clones hold approximately 0.95%. Sequenced: memory CD4+ T cells from PBMCs. Subset in this sample: CD45RA-negative fraction. These receptors were obtained from a man aged 18 to 30 in good health. Some clones in this sample may be carry-over from other donors' samples.

This clone was detected only once. The J gene is TRBJ1-5, the V gene TRBV28; D gene unclear. CDR3 length: 16 residues. Germline CDR1 is MDHEN and CDR2 is SYDVKM. The V end lost 6 bases, the J end lost 2 bases, and 17 bases lay between the germline ends. CDR3 loop: CASRIVGVWGNQPQHF. In nucleotides, the CDR3 is TGTGCCAGCAGAATTGTAGGAGTCTGGGGCAATCAGCCCCAGCATTTT.

The V call is TRBV4-1, the J call TRBJ2-1, with a possible D match to TRBD1 (5 bases). The germline gives CDR1 MGHRA, CDR2 YSYEKL. The ends were cut back, 6 bases at V and 1 base at J, with 25 bases in the middle. The CDR3 loop spans 19 amino acids. CDR3 amino acids: CASRQFFATELPSYNEQFF. CDR3 in DNA: TGCGCCAGCAGACAATTCTTTGCGACAGAACTACCTTCCTACAATGAGCAGTTCTTC.

In regard to this clone: The same CDR3 can be traced to other DNA sequences in this sample. The CDR3 DNA reads TGTGCCAGCAGCGCGTCCGGGGGTGAAGCTTTCTTT. Its translation is CASSASGGEAFF. J is TRBJ1-1 and V is TRBV9; possibly TRBD1 for D (5 bases). This CDR3 comprises 12 residues. Trimming took off 3 bases at V and 7 bases at J, with 10 bases between the two ends. The germline CDR1 and CDR2 sequences are SGDLS and YYNGEE.

Turning to this clone: Other DNA sequences within the sample encode an identical CDR3. The chain's CDR3 is CASKFQETQYF. CDR3 sequence (DNA): TGTGCCAGCAAATTCCAAGAGACCCAGTACTTC. This chain connects TRBV2 to TRBJ2-5; D gene unclear. Germline lookup yields CDR1 SNHLY and CDR2 FYNNEI. Trimming left V 7 bases short and J 1 base short, with 4 bases between. The CDR3 is 11 amino acids.

V usage is TRBV28 and J usage is TRBJ1-5; D is unresolved. The CDR3 has 15 residues. Germline CDR1 reads MDHEN; CDR2 reads SYDVKM. Trimming took 8 bases from V and 2 from J, leaving 16 bases between them. The CDR3 nucleotides are TGTGCCAGCTATGGGGAGTTTATAGGCAATCAGCCCCAGCATTTT. The encoded protein is CASYGEFIGNQPQHF.

The chain links TRBV15 to TRBJ1-2, with D possibly matching TRBD1 (5 bases). The ends were cut back, 0 bases at V and 4 bases at J, with 15 bases in the middle. This CDR3 region has 16 residues. Germline CDR1 LNHNV, CDR2 YYDKDF (reference sequence). The CDR3 here is CATSRDGRGSVYGYTF. Here the CDR3 DNA reads TGTGCCACCAGCAGAGATGGGCGGGGCTCAGTCTATGGCTACACCTTC.

The chain has TRBV18 and TRBJ1-3; 8 bases are a match to TRBD1. V lost 3 bases and J lost 1; bases outside the gene matches: 5. Germline-derived CDR1 and CDR2 are KGHSH and LQKENI. CDR3 length: 16 residues. The CDR3 loop is CASSPSRQGSGNTIYF. CDR3 sequence (DNA): TGTGCCAGCTCACCGTCACGACAGGGGTCTGGAAACACCATATATTTT.

This clone appeared once. The V gene is TRBV28, the J gene TRBJ1-6; D gene ambiguous. Between the trimmed V and J ends, which lost 10 bases and 4 bases, there was a span of 8 bases. Germline CDR1 is MDHEN and CDR2 is SYDVKM. This CDR3 is 12 amino acids long. CDR3 sequence (DNA): TGTGCCATTGGGGATTATAATTCACCCCTCCACTTT. Translating gives CAIGDYNSPLHF.

V is TRBV5-5 and J is TRBJ1-2; D is uncertain. This CDR3 spans 12 amino acids. Germline-derived CDR1 and CDR2 are SGHKS and YYEKEE (reference sequence). Between the trimmed V and J ends, which lost 3 bases and 3 bases, there was a span of 6 bases. The CDR3 nucleotides read TGTGCCAGCAGCTGGTCCGACTATGGCTACACCTTC. Amino acids: CASSWSDYGYTF.

This chain uses TRBV7-9 with TRBJ1-1, with 9 bases aligning to TRBD1. CDR3 length: 15 amino acids. Unmatched junction bases numbered 14, after V lost 5 bases and J lost 10 bases. Germline CDR1 and CDR2: SEHNR and FQNEAQ (reference sequence). CDR3 loop: CASSHEGTGLAGAFF. DNA for the CDR3: TGTGCCAGCAGCCATGAGGGGACAGGGCTTGCGGGAGCTTTCTTT.

The chain is built from TRBV7-2 and TRBJ2-7, with D perhaps matching TRBD1 (6 bases). V was shortened by 1 base and J by 4 bases, with 14 bases between the two germline ends. There are 15 residues in the CDR3. Germline CDR1 SGHTA, CDR2 FQGNSA. The CDR3 sequence: CASSLVTGQLYEQYF. The CDR3 DNA is TGTGCCAGCAGCTTAGTCACAGGGCAGCTTTACGAGCAGTACTTC.

V gene TRBV18 combines with J gene TRBJ2-4; D gene ambiguous. Germline CDR1 and CDR2: KGHSH and LQKENI. The V end was cut by 1 base, the J end by 0 bases, with 10 bases between. The CDR3 has 16 residues. The CDR3 DNA reads as TGTGCCAGCTCACCACAGAGAGACCTAGCCAAAAACATTCAGTACTTC. The encoded protein is CASSPQRDLAKNIQYF.

The V call is TRBV10-3, the J call TRBJ1-1, with D possibly matching TRBD1 (6 bases). The CDR3 totals 14 residues. Germline loops: CDR1 ENHRY, CDR2 SYGVKD. Trimming removed 5 bases from V and 1 base from J, with 11 bases in between. The CDR3 DNA sequence: TGTGCCATCAGTCCCCCAGGGGCGAACACTGAAGCTTTCTTT. Translating gives CAISPPGANTEAFF.

The chain joins TRBV10-3 to TRBJ1-2; D is ambiguous. With 4 bases removed from V and 5 bases from J, the gap between germline ends came to 11 bases. The germline gives CDR1 ENHRY, CDR2 SYGVKD. The CDR3 is 13 residues long. This CDR3 is CAISGNSVYGYTF. The CDR3 nucleotides are TGTGCCATCAGTGGGAATTCCGTGTATGGCTACACCTTC.

This clone occurred many times. This chain links TRBV9 with TRBJ1-4; D is unresolved. Trimming shortened V by 0 bases and J by 8 bases, and 14 bases separated the two germline ends. This CDR3 is 15 amino acids long. Looked up from germline, CDR1 is SGDLS and CDR2 is YYNGEE. CDR3 sequence reads: CASSVGMYNVEKLFF. The CDR3 bases are TGTGCCAGCAGCGTAGGAATGTACAACGTGGAAAAACTGTTTTTT.

The CDR3: CASRDVGGRRQETQYF. In nucleotides, the CDR3 is TGTGCCAGCAGGGATGTAGGGGGTAGGAGGCAAGAGACCCAGTACTTC. The rearrangement links TRBV28 to TRBJ2-5, with D maybe TRBD1 (6 bases). V lost 6 bases, J lost 2 bases, and 19 bases lay in between. The CDR3 is made up of 16 amino acids. The germline gives CDR1 MDHEN, CDR2 SYDVKM.

Details on this clone: This may be a read error, as it is one base from a much larger clone. In the same sample, other DNA sequences code for this CDR3. The gene calls are TRBV2 and TRBJ2-1; D unresolved. The V and J ends lost 7 bases and 0 bases respectively, with 7 bases between them. The CDR3 sequence is 13 residues long. Germline V gene lookup returns CDR1 SNHLY and CDR2 FYNNEI. The CDR3 loop is CASIRSSYNEQFF. The CDR3 region has the DNA TGTGCCAGCATCAGGAGCTCCTACAATGAGCAGTTCTTC.

The chain joins TRBV5-6 to TRBJ1-2, with TRBD1 matching 7 bases. Unmatched junction bases numbered 12, after V lost 5 bases and J lost 5 bases. Germline V lookup: CDR1 SGHDT, CDR2 YYEEEE. The CDR3 contains 15 residues. The CDR3 DNA sequence: TGTGCCAGCAGTACTACAGGGGAAAGTTGGTATGGCTACACCTTC. Encoded protein: CASSTTGESWYGYTF. Complete variable domain (other parts from reference TRBV5-6 and TRBJ1-2): DAGVTQSPTHLIKTRGQQVTLRCSPKSGHDTVSWYQQALGQGPQFIFQYYEEEERQRGNFPDRFSGHQFPNYSSELNVNALLLGDSALYLCASSTTGESWYGYTFGSGTRLTVV.

The rearrangement uses TRBV9 and TRBJ1-1; no definite D call. Germline V gene lookup returns CDR1 SGDLS and CDR2 YYNGEE. Trimming pared 0 bases from V and 10 bases from J, leaving 19 bases between. This CDR3 region has 15 residues. The CDR3 loop is CASSVESGGRDGAFF. The CDR3, as DNA: TGTGCCAGCAGCGTAGAATCGGGAGGCCGAGACGGAGCTTTCTTT.

This clone was recorded once. V is TRBV14 and J is TRBJ2-2; tentatively, D is TRBD1 (6 bases). Germline V gene sequence: CDR1 SGHDN, CDR2 FVKESK. V was trimmed by 3 bases and J by 7 bases, leaving 15 bases between them. The length of the CDR3 is 15 residues. Written as DNA, the CDR3 is TGTGCCAGCAGCCACCTGGGACACTGGGGCGGGGAGCTGTTTTTT. Its protein product is CASSHLGHWGGELFF.

This clone was counted a single time. This specimen includes other DNA sequences encoding the same CDR3. The chain recombines TRBV7-2 with TRBJ1-1, with D unresolved. CDR1 and CDR2 from the germline V gene are SGHTA and FQGNSA. There are 12 residues in the CDR3. Deletions cut 1 base from V and 5 bases from J, with 5 bases between. CDR3 DNA: TGTGCCAGCAGCTTAGTAAGGACTGAAGCTTTCTTT. This encodes CASSLVRTEAFF.

This clone was recorded a few times. The chain employs TRBV10-2 and TRBJ2-1, with 7 bases aligning to TRBD2. The germline V gene has CDR1 WSHSY and CDR2 SAAADI. This CDR3 has 15 residues. After removal of 9 bases from V and 9 bases from J, the junction contained 17 bases not matched to a gene. Here the CDR3 DNA reads TGCGCCAGTCTGAACCGGACTAGTCGGCTGGGTGAGCAGTTCTTC. Translation: CASLNRTSRLGEQFF.

This chain joins TRBV18 and TRBJ2-5; TRBD1 is a possible D gene (5 bases). Trimming took off 1 base at V and 2 bases at J, with 11 bases between the two ends. The CDR3 sequence is 15 residues long. Germline V gene sequence: CDR1 KGHSH, CDR2 LQKENI. The CDR3 coding sequence is TGTGCCAGCTCACCACTCTCAGGGCAGCAAGAGACCCAGTACTTC. This translates into CASSPLSGQQETQYF.

The chain is built from TRBV4-3 and TRBJ1-2; D call uncertain. V was shortened by 1 base and J by 4 bases, with 10 bases between the two germline ends. The CDR3 is made up of 14 amino acids. Germline CDR1 and CDR2: LGHNA and YSLEER. The CDR3 sequence is CASSQVLYSYGYTF. The CDR3 nucleotides read TGCGCCAGCAGCCAAGTGCTCTACTCCTATGGCTACACCTTC.

The chain links TRBV5-4 to TRBJ1-1; 7 bases align to TRBD1. Germline CDR1 is SGHNT and CDR2 is YYREEE (reference sequence). The CDR3 sequence is 14 residues long. The V gene end was trimmed by 6 bases and the J gene end by 4 bases; junction bases not matched to a gene: 9. This CDR3 reads CASTRQGGGTEAFF. CDR3 DNA: TGTGCCAGCACCCGACAGGGTGGTGGCACTGAAGCTTTCTTT. The whole variable domain, remainder taken from reference TRBV5-4 and TRBJ1-1, is ETGVTQSPTHLIKTRGQQVTLRCSSQSGHNTVSWYQQALGQGPQFIFQYYREEENGRGNFPPRFSGLQFPNYSSELNVNALELDDSALYLCASTRQGGGTEAFFGQGTRLTVV.

In its sample, this clone was seen many times. V usage is TRBV19 and J usage is TRBJ2-5; the match to TRBD2 covers 9 bases. The CDR3 sequence is 15 residues long. J gave up 7 bases and V 5 bases, and 11 bases lay outside the gene matches. Germline V gene data show CDR1 as LNHDA and CDR2 as SQIVND (reference sequence). CDR3 region: CASSEGGSGSRTQYF. The DNA of the CDR3 is TGTGCCAGTAGTGAAGGAGGTAGCGGGAGTAGGACCCAGTACTTC.

The chain links TRBV6-5 to TRBJ1-5; D ambiguous. Germline V gene data show CDR1 as MNHEY and CDR2 as SVGAGI. This CDR3 is 15 amino acids long. V was cut by 2 bases and J by 7 bases, with 15 bases left in between. In nucleotides, the CDR3 is TGTGCCAGCAGTTACGAACGGGGAATGAGGCAGCCCCAGCATTTT. As protein: CASSYERGMRQPQHF.

This clone was picked up one time. This chain links TRBV28 with TRBJ2-7, with a possible D match to TRBD1 (5 bases). The CDR3 is 14 amino acids. V was clipped by 4 bases and J by 5 bases, with 15 bases between them. Germline CDR1 MDHEN, CDR2 SYDVKM. DNA of the CDR3: TGTGCCAGCAGTTCTTGGCAGGACATCCACGAGCAGTACTTC. Translating it yields CASSSWQDIHEQYF.

The CDR3 DNA follows: TGTGCCAGCAGCTTAGCAGGCGGGTGGGGTGAGCAGTTCTTC. This translates into CASSLAGGWGEQFF. The chain carries TRBV7-9 and TRBJ2-1, with D maybe TRBD2 (5 bases). Germline V lookup: CDR1 SEHNR, CDR2 FQNEAQ (reference sequence). V lost 0 bases to trimming and J lost 9 bases, with 12 bases between them. There are 14 residues in the CDR3. The variable domain in full, completed from reference TRBV7-9 and TRBJ2-1, reads DTGVSQNPRHKITKRGQNVTFRCDPISEHNRLYWYRQTLGQGPEFLTYFQNEAQLEKSRLLSDRFSAERPKGSFSTLEIQRTEQGDSAMYLCASSLAGGWGEQFFGPGTRLTVL.

This chain connects TRBV19 to TRBJ1-3, with D unclear. V was cut by 3 bases and J by 0 bases, with 15 bases left in between. The CDR3 has 17 residues. Germline V CDR1 and CDR2: LNHDA, SQIVND (reference sequence). The CDR3: CASSMIWGDPSGNTIYF. In DNA, the CDR3 is TGTGCCAGTAGTATGATCTGGGGAGATCCCTCTGGAAACACCATATATTTT.

Notes on this clone: In the same sample, other DNA sequences code for this CDR3. V is TRBV5-1 and J is TRBJ2-7; 12 bases line up with TRBD2. This CDR3 is built from 15 residues. V dropped 2 bases and J dropped 1; count of bases not matched to a gene: 1. Germline assignment: CDR1 SGHRS and CDR2 YFSETQ. CDR3 sequence: CASSLLAGGSYEQYF. The CDR3 coding sequence is TGCGCCAGCAGCTTACTAGCGGGAGGTTCCTACGAGCAGTACTTC.